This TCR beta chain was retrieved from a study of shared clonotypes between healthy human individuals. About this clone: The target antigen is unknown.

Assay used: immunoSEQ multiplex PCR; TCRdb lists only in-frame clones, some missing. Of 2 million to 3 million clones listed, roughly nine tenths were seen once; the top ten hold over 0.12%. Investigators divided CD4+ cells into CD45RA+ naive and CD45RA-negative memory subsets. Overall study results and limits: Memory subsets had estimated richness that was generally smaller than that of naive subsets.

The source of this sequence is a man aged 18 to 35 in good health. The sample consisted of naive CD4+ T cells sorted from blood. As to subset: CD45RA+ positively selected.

For the CDR3, the DNA is TGTGCCAGCAGGGCCGGACGACTCGGGGAGACCCAGTACTTC. Its protein is CASRAGRLGETQYF. V is TRBV6-6 and J is TRBJ2-5, with D unresolved. The CDR3 covers 14 residues. The V gene's germline CDR1 is MNHNY and CDR2 SVGAGI (reference sequence). Trimming stripped 6 bases from V and 5 bases from J, with 16 bases between.